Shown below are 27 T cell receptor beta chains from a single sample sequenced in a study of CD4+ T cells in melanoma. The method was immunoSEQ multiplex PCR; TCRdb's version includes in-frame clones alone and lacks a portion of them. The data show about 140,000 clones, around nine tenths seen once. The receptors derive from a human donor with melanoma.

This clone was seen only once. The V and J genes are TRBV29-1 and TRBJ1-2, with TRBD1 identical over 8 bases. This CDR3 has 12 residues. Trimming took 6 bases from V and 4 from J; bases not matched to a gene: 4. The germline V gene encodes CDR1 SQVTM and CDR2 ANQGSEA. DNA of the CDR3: TGCAGCGTAAACAGGGGGAGCTATGGCTACACCTTC. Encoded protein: CSVNRGSYGYTF.

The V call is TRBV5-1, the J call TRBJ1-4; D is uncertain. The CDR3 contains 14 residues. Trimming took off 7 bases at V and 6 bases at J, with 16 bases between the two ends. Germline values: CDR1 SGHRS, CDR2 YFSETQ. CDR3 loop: CASRLITGDEKLFF. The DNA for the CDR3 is TGCGCCAGCCGATTAATAACGGGTGATGAAAAACTGTTTTTT.

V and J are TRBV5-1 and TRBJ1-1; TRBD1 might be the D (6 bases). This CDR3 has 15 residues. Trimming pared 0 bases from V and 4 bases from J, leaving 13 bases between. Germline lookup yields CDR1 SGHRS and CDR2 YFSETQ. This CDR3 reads CASSLGDRDITEAFF. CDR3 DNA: TGCGCCAGCAGCTTGGGGGACCGGGACATCACTGAAGCTTTCTTT.

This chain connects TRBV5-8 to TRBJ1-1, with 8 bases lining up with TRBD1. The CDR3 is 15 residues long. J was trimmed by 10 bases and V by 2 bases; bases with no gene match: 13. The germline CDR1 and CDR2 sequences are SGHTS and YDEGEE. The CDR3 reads CASSFSLIRGRVAFF. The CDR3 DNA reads TGTGCCAGCAGCTTCTCGCTGATCAGGGGGCGGGTAGCTTTCTTT.

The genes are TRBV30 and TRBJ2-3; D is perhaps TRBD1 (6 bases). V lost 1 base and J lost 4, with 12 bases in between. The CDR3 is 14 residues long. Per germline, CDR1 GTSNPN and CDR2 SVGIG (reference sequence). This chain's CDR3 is CAWSGDPGADTQYF. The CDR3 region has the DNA TGTGCCTGGAGTGGTGACCCAGGGGCAGATACGCAGTATTTT.

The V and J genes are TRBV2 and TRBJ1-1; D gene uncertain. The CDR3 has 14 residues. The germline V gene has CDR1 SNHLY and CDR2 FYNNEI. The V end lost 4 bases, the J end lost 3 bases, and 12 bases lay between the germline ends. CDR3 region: CASSGVTDDTEAFF. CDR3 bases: TGTGCCAGCAGTGGGGTAACCGATGACACTGAAGCTTTCTTT.

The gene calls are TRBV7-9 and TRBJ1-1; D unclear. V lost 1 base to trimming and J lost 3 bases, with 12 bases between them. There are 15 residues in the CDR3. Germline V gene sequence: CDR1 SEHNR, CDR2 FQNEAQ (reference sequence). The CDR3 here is CASSLEAGWDTEAFF. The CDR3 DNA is TGTGCCAGCAGCTTAGAGGCTGGGTGGGACACTGAAGCTTTCTTT.

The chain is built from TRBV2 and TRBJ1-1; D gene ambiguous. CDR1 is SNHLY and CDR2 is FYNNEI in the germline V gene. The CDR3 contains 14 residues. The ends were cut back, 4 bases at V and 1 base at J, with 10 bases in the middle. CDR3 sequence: CASSVRVGNTEAFF. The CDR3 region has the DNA TGTGCCAGCAGTGTAAGGGTAGGGAACACTGAAGCTTTCTTT.

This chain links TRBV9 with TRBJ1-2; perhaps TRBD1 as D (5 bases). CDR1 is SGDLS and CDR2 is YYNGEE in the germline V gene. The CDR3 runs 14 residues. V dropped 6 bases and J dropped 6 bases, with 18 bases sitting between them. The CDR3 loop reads CASTLGQGKHGYTF. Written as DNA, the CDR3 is TGTGCCAGCACATTAGGGCAGGGCAAGCATGGCTACACCTTC. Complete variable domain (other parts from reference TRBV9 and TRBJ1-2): DSGVTQTPKHLITATGQRVTLRCSPRSGDLSVYWYQQSLDQGLQFLIQYYNGEERAKGNILERFSAQQFPDLHSELNLSSLELGDSALYFCASTLGQGKHGYTFGSGTRLTVV.

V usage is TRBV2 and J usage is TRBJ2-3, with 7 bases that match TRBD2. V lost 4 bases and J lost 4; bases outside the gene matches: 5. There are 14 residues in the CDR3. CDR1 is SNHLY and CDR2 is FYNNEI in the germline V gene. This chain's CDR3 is CASSVGLVADTQYF. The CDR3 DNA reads TGTGCCAGCAGTGTCGGACTAGTGGCAGATACGCAGTATTTT.

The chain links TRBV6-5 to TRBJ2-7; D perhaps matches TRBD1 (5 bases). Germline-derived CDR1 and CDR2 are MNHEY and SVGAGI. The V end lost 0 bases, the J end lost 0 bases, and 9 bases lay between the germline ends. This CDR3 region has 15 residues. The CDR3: CASSYSLQGSYEQYF. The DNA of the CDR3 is TGTGCCAGCAGTTACTCGCTGCAGGGCTCCTACGAGCAGTACTTC.

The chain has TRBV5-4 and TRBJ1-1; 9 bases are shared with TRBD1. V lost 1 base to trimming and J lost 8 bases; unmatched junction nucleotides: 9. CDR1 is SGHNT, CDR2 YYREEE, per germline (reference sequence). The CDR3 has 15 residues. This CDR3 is CASSLSGQGGREAFF. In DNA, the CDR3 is TGTGCCAGCAGCTTGTCGGGACAGGGCGGTCGAGAAGCTTTCTTT.

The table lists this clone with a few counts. Here the CDR3 reads CASSPSGEFRYGYTF. CDR3 sequence (DNA): TGTGCCAGCAGCCCCAGTGGGGAATTTCGATATGGCTACACCTTC. V and J are TRBV5-6 and TRBJ1-2; D unclear. The ends were cut back, 4 bases at V and 5 bases at J, with 18 bases in the middle. The CDR3 consists of 15 residues. Germline V CDR1 and CDR2: SGHDT, YYEEEE.

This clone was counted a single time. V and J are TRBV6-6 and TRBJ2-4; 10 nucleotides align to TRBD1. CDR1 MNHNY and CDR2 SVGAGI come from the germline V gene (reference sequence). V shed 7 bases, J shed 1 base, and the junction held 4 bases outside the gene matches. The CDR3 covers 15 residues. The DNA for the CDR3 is TGTGCCAGCAACGGACAGGGGGGCGCCAAAAACATTCAGTACTTC. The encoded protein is CASNGQGGAKNIQYF.

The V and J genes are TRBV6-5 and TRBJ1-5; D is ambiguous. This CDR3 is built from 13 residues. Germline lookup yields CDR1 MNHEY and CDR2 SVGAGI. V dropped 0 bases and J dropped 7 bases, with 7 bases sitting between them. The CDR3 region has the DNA TGTGCCAGCAGTTACTCGAGAGGACAGCCCCAGCATTTT. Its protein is CASSYSRGQPQHF.

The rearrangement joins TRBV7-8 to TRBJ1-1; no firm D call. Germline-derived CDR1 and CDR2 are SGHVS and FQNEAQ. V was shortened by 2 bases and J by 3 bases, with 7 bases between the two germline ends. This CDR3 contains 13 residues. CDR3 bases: TGTGCCAGCAGCTTATGGGCCGACACTGAAGCTTTCTTT. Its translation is CASSLWADTEAFF.

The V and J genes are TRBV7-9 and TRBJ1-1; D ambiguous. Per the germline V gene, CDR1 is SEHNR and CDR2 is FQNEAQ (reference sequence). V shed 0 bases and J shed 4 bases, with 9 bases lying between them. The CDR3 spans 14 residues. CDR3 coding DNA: TGTGCCAGCAGCTTAGCGGGTGGCCGCACTGAAGCTTTCTTT. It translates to CASSLAGGRTEAFF. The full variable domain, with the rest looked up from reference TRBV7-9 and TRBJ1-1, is DTGVSQNPRHKITKRGQNVTFRCDPISEHNRLYWYRQTLGQGPEFLTYFQNEAQLEKSRLLSDRFSAERPKGSFSTLEIQRTEQGDSAMYLCASSLAGGRTEAFFGQGTRLTVV.

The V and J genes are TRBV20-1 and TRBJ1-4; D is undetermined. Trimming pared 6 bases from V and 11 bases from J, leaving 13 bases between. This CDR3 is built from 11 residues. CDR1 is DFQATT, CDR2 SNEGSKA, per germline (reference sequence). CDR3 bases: TGCAGTGCAGGCGAGGGAGGGAAACTGTTTTTT. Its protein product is CSAGEGGKLFF.

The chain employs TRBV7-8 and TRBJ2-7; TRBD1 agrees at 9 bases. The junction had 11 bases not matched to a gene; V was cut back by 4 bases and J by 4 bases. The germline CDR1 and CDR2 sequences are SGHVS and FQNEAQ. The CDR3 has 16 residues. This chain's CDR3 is CASSYPLKGQGYEQYF. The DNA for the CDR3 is TGTGCCAGCAGCTACCCCCTTAAGGGACAGGGATACGAGCAGTACTTC. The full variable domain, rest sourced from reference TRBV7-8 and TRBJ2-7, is GAGVSQSPRYKVAKRGQDVALRCDPISGHVSLFWYQQALGQGPEFLTYFQNEAQLDKSGLPSDRFFAERPEGSVSTLKIQRTQQEDSAVYLCASSYPLKGQGYEQYFGPGTRLTVT.

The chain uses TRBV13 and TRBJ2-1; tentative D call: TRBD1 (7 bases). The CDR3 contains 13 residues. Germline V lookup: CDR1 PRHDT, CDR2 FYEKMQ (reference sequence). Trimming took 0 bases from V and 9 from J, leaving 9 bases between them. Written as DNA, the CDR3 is TGTGCCAGCAGCTTAGGCCAGGGGGGTGAGCAGTTCTTC. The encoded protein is CASSLGQGGEQFF.

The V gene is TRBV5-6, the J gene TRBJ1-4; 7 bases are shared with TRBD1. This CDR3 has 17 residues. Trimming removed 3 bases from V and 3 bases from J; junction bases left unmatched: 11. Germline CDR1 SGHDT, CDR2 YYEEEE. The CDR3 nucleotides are TGTGCCAGCAGCTGGCGCAGGGGGAGGGGAGCTAATGAAAAACTGTTTTTT. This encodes CASSWRRGRGANEKLFF.

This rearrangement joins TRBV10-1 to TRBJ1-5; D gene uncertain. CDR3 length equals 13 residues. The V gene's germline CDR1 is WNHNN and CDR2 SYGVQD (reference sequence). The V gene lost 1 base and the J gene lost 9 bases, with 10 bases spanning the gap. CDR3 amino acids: CASSEFPYGPQHF. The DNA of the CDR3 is TGCGCCAGCAGTGAGTTTCCCTATGGGCCCCAGCATTTT.

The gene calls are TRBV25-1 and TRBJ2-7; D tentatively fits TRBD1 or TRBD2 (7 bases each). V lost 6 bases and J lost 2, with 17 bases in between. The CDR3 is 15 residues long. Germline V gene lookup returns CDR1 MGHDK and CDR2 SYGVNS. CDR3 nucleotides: TGTGCCAGCAGCCCCAGGGGGGGCGACCCCTACGAGCAGTACTTC. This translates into CASSPRGGDPYEQYF.

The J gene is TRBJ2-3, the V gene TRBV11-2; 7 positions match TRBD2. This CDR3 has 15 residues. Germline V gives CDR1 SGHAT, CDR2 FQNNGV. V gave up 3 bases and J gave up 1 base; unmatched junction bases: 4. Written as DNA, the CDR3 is TGTGCCAGCAGCTTTTTGGCGGGGGGCACAGATACGCAGTATTTT. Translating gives CASSFLAGGTDTQYF.

As DNA, the CDR3 is TGCGCCAGCAGCTTGGCCCAGGGGCGGAACTATGGCTACACCTTC. Translation gives CASSLAQGRNYGYTF. The J gene is TRBJ1-2, the V gene TRBV5-1; possible D gene TRBD1, 6 bases. The length of the CDR3 is 15 residues. CDR1 is SGHRS and CDR2 is YFSETQ in the germline V gene. The V and J ends lost 0 bases and 2 bases respectively, with 11 bases between them.

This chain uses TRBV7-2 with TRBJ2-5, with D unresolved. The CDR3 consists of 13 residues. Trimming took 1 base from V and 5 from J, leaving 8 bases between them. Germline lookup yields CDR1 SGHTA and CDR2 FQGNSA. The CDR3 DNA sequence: TGTGCCAGCAGCTTAGGACTCTTGGAGACCCAGTACTTC. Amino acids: CASSLGLLETQYF.

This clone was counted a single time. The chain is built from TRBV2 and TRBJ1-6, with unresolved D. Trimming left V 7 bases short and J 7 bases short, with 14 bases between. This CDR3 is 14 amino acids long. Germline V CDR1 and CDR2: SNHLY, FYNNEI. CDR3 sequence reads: CASMGSRKNSPLHF. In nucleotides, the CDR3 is TGTGCCAGCATGGGGTCCAGGAAAAATTCACCCCTCCACTTT.